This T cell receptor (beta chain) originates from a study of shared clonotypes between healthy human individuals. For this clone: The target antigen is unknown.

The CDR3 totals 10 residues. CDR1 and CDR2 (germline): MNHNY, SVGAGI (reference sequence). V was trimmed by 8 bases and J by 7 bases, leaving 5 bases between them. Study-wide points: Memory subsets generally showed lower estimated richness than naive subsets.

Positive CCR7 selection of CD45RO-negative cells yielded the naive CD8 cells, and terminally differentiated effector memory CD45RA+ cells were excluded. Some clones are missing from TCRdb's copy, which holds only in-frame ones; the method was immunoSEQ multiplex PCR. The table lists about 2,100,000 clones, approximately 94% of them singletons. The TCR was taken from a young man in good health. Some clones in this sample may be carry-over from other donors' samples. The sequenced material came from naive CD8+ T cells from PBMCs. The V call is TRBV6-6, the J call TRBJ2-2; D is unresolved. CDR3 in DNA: TGTGCCAGCGGGCACGGGGAGCTGTTTTTT. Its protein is CASGHGELFF.